The following is a T cell receptor (beta chain) sequence with its context. Its antigen is unknown. The record originates from a study of CD8 T cells in Susac syndrome. About the study: When their blood was taken, patients with Susac syndrome were therapy-naive, taking corticosteroids, or taking intravenous immunoglobulin alone.

The CDR3 consists of 11 residues. The V gene lost 7 bases and the J gene lost 5 bases, with 6 bases spanning the gap. The germline V gene has CDR1 SNHLY and CDR2 FYNNEI. RNA in amounts of about 0.45 to 1 ug was reverse transcribed with random hexamers. TCRdb itself ran the immunoSEQ multiplex PCR reads through MiXCR, one entry per CDR3 protein. The table records fewer than 140,000 distinct CDR3 sequences, around 94% of them present only once. Whole-study findings and limits: In total CD8+ repertoires, 15 to 20 Susac-specific public clones were found, and CD8+ TEMRA repertoires had a few. The TCR sequencing and HLA analysis in the study involved a relatively small number of individuals, as the study acknowledged.

The sample consisted of CD8+ T cells from PBMCs. The TCR was taken from a human donor with Susac syndrome. The chain uses TRBV2 and TRBJ2-1; no firm D call. The CDR3: CASNLNNEQFF. The CDR3 DNA follows: TGTGCCAGCAATCTAAACAATGAGCAGTTCTTC.